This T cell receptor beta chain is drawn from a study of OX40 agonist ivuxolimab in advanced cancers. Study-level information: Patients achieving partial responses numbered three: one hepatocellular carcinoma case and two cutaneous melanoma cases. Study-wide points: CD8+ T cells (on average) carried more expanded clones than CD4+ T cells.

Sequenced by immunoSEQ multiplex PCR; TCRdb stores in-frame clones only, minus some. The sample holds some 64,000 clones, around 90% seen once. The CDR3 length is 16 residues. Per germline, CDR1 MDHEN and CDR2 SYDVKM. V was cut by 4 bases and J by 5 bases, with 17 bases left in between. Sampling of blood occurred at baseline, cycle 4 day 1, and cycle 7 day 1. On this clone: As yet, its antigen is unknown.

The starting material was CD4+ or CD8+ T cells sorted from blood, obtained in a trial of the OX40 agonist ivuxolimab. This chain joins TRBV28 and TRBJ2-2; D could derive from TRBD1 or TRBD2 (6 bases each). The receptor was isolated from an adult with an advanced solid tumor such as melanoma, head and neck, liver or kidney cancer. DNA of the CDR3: TGTGCCAGCAGTTCCCAAACGACAGGAGGGACCGGGGAGCTGTTTTTT. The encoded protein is CASSSQTTGGTGELFF. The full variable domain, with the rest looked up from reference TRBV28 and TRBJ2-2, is DVKVTQSSRYLVKRTGEKVFLECVQDMDHENMFWYRQDPGLGLRLIYFSYDVKMKEKGDIPEGYSVSREKKERFSLILESASTNQTSMYLCASSSQTTGGTGELFFGEGSRLTVL.